The sequence of this T cell receptor beta chain was determined in a study of HIV-infected children after antiretroviral therapy interruption. This clonotype was observed at least ten times. Unique molecular identifiers were included in an RNA-based 3' RACE TCR library. TCRdb analysed the 3' RACE reads with MiXCR anew, one entry per CDR3 protein. The profile covers some 41,000 distinct CDR3 sequences, with less than 8.5% appearing a single time and roughly 0.87% taken by the ten largest. Treatment denoted: PENTA 11 planned treatment interruption arm or continuous ART arm. The receptor was isolated from a pool of human donors with HIV. Sequenced material: CD45RA+ CD4+ T cells from PBMCs, pooled from several time points, taken from a donor given antiretroviral therapy, either interrupted or continuous. Subset specified: naive CD4+ CD45RA+ CD45RO- T cells.

CDR3 amino acids: CSVEGQGRYEQYF. The CDR3 DNA reads as TGCAGCGTTGAGGGTCAGGGGCGCTACGAGCAGTACTTC. The rearrangement uses TRBV29-1 and TRBJ2-7; perhaps TRBD1 as D (6 bases). In germline, CDR1 is SQVTM, CDR2 ANQGSEA. The CDR3 totals 13 residues. V gave up 3 bases and J gave up 3 bases, with 12 bases separating them.